One sample yielded the 7 T cell receptor beta chains listed below, sequenced in a study of CD8 T cells in Susac syndrome. Roughly 0.5 to 1 ug RNA was reverse transcribed with random hexamers. TCRdb re-analysed the immunoSEQ multiplex PCR reads in MiXCR, keeping a single row per CDR3 protein. The sample includes about 290,000 distinct CDR3 sequences, about nine tenths of them seen just once. Sequenced sample: CD8+ T cells from PBMCs. Receptors were obtained from a human donor with multiple sclerosis.

The CDR3 region has the DNA TGTGCCAGCAGTTTTTGGGGGGACGAGCAGTACTTC. Translation: CASSFWGDEQYF. The gene calls are TRBV27 and TRBJ2-7, with a possible D match to TRBD2 (6 bases). The CDR3 contains 12 residues. Germline values: CDR1 MNHEY, CDR2 SMNVEV (reference sequence). With 3 bases removed from V and 5 bases from J, the gap between germline ends came to 8 bases.

The chain couples TRBV7-2 to TRBJ2-1; 12 bases agree with TRBD2. The CDR3 is made up of 15 amino acids. Unmatched junction bases numbered 6, after V lost 5 bases and J lost 7 bases. Per germline, CDR1 SGHTA and CDR2 FQGNSA. The CDR3 spells CASSPTSGGQNEQFF. The CDR3 region has the DNA TGTGCCAGCAGCCCTACTAGCGGGGGGCAGAATGAGCAGTTCTTC. Full variable domain (outside the CDR3, taken from reference TRBV7-2 and TRBJ2-1): GAGVSQSPSNKVTEKGKDVELRCDPISGHTALYWYRQSLGQGLEFLIYFQGNSAPDKSGLPSDRFSAERTGGSVSTLTIQRTQQEDSAVYLCASSPTSGGQNEQFFGPGTRLTVL.

This chain joins TRBV6-5 and TRBJ2-7; the D gene is possibly TRBD1 (5 bases). Germline CDR1 MNHEY, CDR2 SVGAGI. CDR3 size: 11 residues. Trimming shortened V by 5 bases and J by 5 bases, and 7 bases separated the two germline ends. CDR3 region: CASSQGDEQYF. As DNA, the CDR3 is TGTGCCAGCAGTCAGGGTGACGAGCAGTACTTC.

This chain uses TRBV7-9 with TRBJ2-4, with D unclear. In germline, CDR1 is SEHNR, CDR2 FQNEAQ (reference sequence). The CDR3 has 17 amino acids. V was shortened by 5 bases and J by 1 base, with 18 bases between the two germline ends. The CDR3 DNA reads as TGTGCCAGCAGCCTGGGGTGGCCCGGTGGGGCCAAAAACATTCAGTACTTC. It yields the protein CASSLGWPGGAKNIQYF.

The rearrangement joins TRBV14 to TRBJ1-2, with a weak D call TRBD1 (5 bases). V lost 0 bases and J 4 bases, leaving 15 bases between the germline ends. In germline, CDR1 is SGHDN, CDR2 FVKESK. There are 16 residues in the CDR3. CDR3 bases: TGTGCCAGCAGCCAAGAACCGGGGCCCCTCCGCTATGGCTACACCTTC. It codes for CASSQEPGPLRYGYTF.

The chain recombines TRBV20-1 with TRBJ1-2, with D tentatively TRBD1 (6 bases). Trimming pared 3 bases from V and 8 bases from J, leaving 19 bases between. The CDR3 is made up of 14 amino acids. Germline V CDR1 and CDR2: DFQATT, SNEGSKA (reference sequence). Written as DNA, the CDR3 is TGCAGTGCTAGGGAGGCGCCCGCCGGGGGCGGCTACACCTTC. It is translated as CSAREAPAGGGYTF.

CDR3 in DNA: TGCGCCAGCAGCTTGGAACCGGGACAGGTCTACGAGCAGTACTTC. Translated: CASSLEPGQVYEQYF. V gene TRBV5-1 combines with J gene TRBJ2-7; 8 bases line up with TRBD1. The V segment lost 0 bases and the J segment 3 bases; nucleotides outside the gene matches: 5. The CDR3 covers 15 residues. Per germline, CDR1 SGHRS and CDR2 YFSETQ.